The 12 T cell receptor beta chains given below trace back to one sample, sequenced in a study of T cell changes during pregnancy in multiple sclerosis. Libraries were prepared by immunoSEQ multiplex PCR; TCRdb keeps only in-frame clonotypes and omits some of them. The table has about 110,000 clones, 91% seen once. The source was peripheral blood, collected before pregnancy. All receptors come from a female donor with multiple sclerosis, enrolled in a pregnancy study.

The chain has TRBV7-3 and TRBJ2-7; 14 bases agree with TRBD2. With 5 bases clipped from V and 6 bases from J, the junction kept 6 bases outside the gene matches. Germline CDR1 and CDR2: SGHTA and FQGTGA. CDR3 size: 15 residues. CDR3 bases: TGTGCCAGCAGCAGAACCGGGACTAGCGGGGGCGAGCAGTACTTC. Protein: CASSRTGTSGGEQYF.

In this sample, this clone turned up a few times. The genes are TRBV6-1 and TRBJ2-7; 10 positions agree with TRBD2. Looked up from germline, CDR1 is MNHNS and CDR2 is SASEGT. This CDR3 is 13 amino acids long. Germline trimming cut 9 bases from V and 4 bases from J; bases unmatched to any gene: 6. CDR3 DNA sequence: TGTGCCAGTACTAGCGGGGCGGATTACGAGCAGTACTTC. Protein product: CASTSGADYEQYF.

The chain joins TRBV5-1 to TRBJ1-1; 7 nucleotides agree with TRBD1. The CDR3 length is 15 residues. Unmatched junction bases numbered 7, after V lost 4 bases and J lost 1 base. The germline gives CDR1 SGHRS, CDR2 YFSETQ. In DNA, the CDR3 is TGCGCCAGCAGCCCGTTCGGACAGGAGAACACTGAAGCTTTCTTT. It yields the protein CASSPFGQENTEAFF.

The CDR3, as DNA: TGTGCCAGCAGCTTAGGGGGGGGACTAGTGGGCGAGACCCAGTACTTC. Encoded protein: CASSLGGGLVGETQYF. The chain combines TRBV7-3 with TRBJ2-5; 8 bases fit TRBD2. Germline CDR1 and CDR2: SGHTA and FQGTGA. Trimming removed 2 bases from V and 5 bases from J; junction bases left unmatched: 10. This CDR3 contains 16 residues.

The V call is TRBV28, the J call TRBJ2-1, with 7 bases that match TRBD2. Trimming took 5 bases from V and 0 from J; bases not matched to a gene: 10. CDR3 length: 17 amino acids. Per germline, CDR1 MDHEN and CDR2 SYDVKM. CDR3: CASSPGTLAGSYNEQFF. Here the CDR3 DNA reads TGTGCCAGCAGTCCTGGAACTTTAGCGGGCTCCTACAATGAGCAGTTCTTC.

CDR3 protein: CASSSIRGRDTEAFF. DNA of the CDR3: TGTGCCAGCAGCTCCATCAGAGGTCGGGACACTGAAGCTTTCTTT. The rearrangement uses TRBV7-3 and TRBJ1-1; unclear D gene. Germline V gene lookup returns CDR1 SGHTA and CDR2 FQGTGA. V lost 4 bases, J lost 3 bases, and 15 bases lay in between. This CDR3 comprises 15 residues.

This clone appeared a single time. V gene TRBV5-1 combines with J gene TRBJ2-5; the match to TRBD2 covers 9 bases. The CDR3 runs to 16 residues. The V and J ends lost 0 bases and 7 bases, in that order; junction bases with no gene match: 10. Germline V CDR1 and CDR2: SGHRS, YFSETQ. The CDR3 sequence: CASSLVGGRAEVTQYF. CDR3 DNA: TGCGCCAGCAGCTTGGTGGGCGGGAGGGCCGAGGTGACCCAGTACTTC. The entire variable domain, with the rest obtained from reference TRBV5-1 and TRBJ2-5, is as follows: KAGVTQTPRYLIKTRGQQVTLSCSPISGHRSVSWYQQTPGQGLQFLFEYFSETQRNKGNFPGRFSGRQFSNSRSEMNVSTLELGDSALYLCASSLVGGRAEVTQYFGPGTRLLVL.

The chain recombines TRBV2 with TRBJ2-2; TRBD1 matches at 10 bases. This CDR3 has 15 amino acids. Germline V gene sequence: CDR1 SNHLY, CDR2 FYNNEI. V lost 6 bases, J lost 4 bases, and 5 bases stayed unmatched. The CDR3 region is CASRAGTGVTGELFF. The CDR3 DNA follows: TGTGCCAGCAGGGCCGGGACAGGGGTCACCGGGGAGCTGTTTTTT.

The chain joins TRBV11-2 to TRBJ1-3; 7 bases are shared with TRBD1. The V gene end was trimmed by 4 bases and the J gene end by 0 bases; junction bases not matched to a gene: 6. The CDR3 loop spans 16 amino acids. Germline V gene data show CDR1 as SGHAT and CDR2 as FQNNGV. The CDR3 coding sequence is TGTGCCAGCAGCTACGGGACAGTCCACTCTGGAAACACCATATATTTT. Residues: CASSYGTVHSGNTIYF.

V usage is TRBV4-3 and J usage is TRBJ2-3, with 8 nucleotides matching TRBD1. Trimming at V came to 4 bases and at J to 6 bases, leaving 6 bases not matched to a gene. CDR3 size: 14 residues. CDR1 and CDR2 from the germline V gene are LGHNA and YSLEER. CDR3 bases: TGCGCCAGCAGCCCTACCCGGGACAGGGATACGCAGTATTTT. It specifies CASSPTRDRDTQYF.

The chain links TRBV18 to TRBJ2-1; 10 bases are shared with TRBD2. Germline loops: CDR1 KGHSH, CDR2 LQKENI. This CDR3 is 14 amino acids long. V shed 5 bases and J 8 bases; nucleotides not matched to a gene: 6. The CDR3 spells CASSRGLASDEQFF. The CDR3 DNA reads TGTGCCAGCTCAAGGGGACTAGCGAGCGATGAGCAGTTCTTC.

V usage is TRBV7-2 and J usage is TRBJ1-6; D unclear. Germline V gene data show CDR1 as SGHTA and CDR2 as FQGNSA. The V end lost 8 bases, the J end lost 5 bases, and 7 bases lay between the germline ends. The CDR3 has 12 residues. This CDR3 is CASRENNSPLHF. For the CDR3, the DNA is TGTGCCAGCCGAGAGAATAATTCACCCCTCCACTTT.